Given below is one TCR beta chain in context. It is unclear where the CDR3 begins or ends on the DNA, so no DNA is shown, and the CDR3 is as TCRdb lists it. The source of the sample is a study of low-dose radiotherapy and immunotherapy resistance in tumors. The CDR3 totals 24 residues, both ends included. In germline, CDR1 is MDHEN, CDR2 SYDVKM. Both TCRalpha and TCRbeta chains were reverse transcribed with V-gene-specific primers. TCR amplification involved 20 PCR cycles with a constant-region primer and V-primer adapter. In TCRdb, the reads were re-called with MiXCR into one record per CDR3 protein. The sample contains 75,000 to 95,000 distinct CDR3 sequences, about 20% of which appear only once. Time point denoted: after trial treatment. Treatment meaning: LDRT plus nivolumab, ipilimumab, low-dose cyclophosphamide and aspirin (RACIN trial). The presence of advanced solid tumors lacking tumor-infiltrating lymphocytes characterized eligible patients.

This clonotype was obtained from a female donor with ovarian cancer. The source was PBMCs, collected after low-dose radiotherapy plus immunotherapy. The chain has TRBV28 and TRBJ1-2; TRBD1 was called by the table and not checked on the DNA. The CDR3 protein is CASTNQTALYFCATSDPQDYGYTF.